Sequencing of this TCR beta chain was carried out in a study of CD8+CD57+ T cells in acquired aplastic anemia. Template material for TCR beta VDJ and CDR3 profiling consisted of genomic DNA. MiXCR, applied by TCRdb to the reads, yields one record per CDR3 protein. The sample lists some 130,000 distinct CDR3 sequences; 41% were seen once. Broader study findings: Researchers report that around 29 CD8+ CDR3 sequences appeared in both patients and controls.

About this clonotype itself: The antigen remains unidentified.

Germline V gives CDR1 SNHLY, CDR2 FYNNEI. The CDR3 totals 14 residues. The V gene lost 7 bases and the J gene lost 8 bases, with 15 bases spanning the gap. Sequenced input: sorted CD4+, CD8+, or CD8+CD57+ T cells (not recorded which) from PBMCs. The genes are TRBV2 and TRBJ1-6; D remains ambiguous. This TCR derives from a human donor in good health, serving as a control. CDR3 residues: CASTRQLSDSPLHF. In DNA, the CDR3 is TGTGCCAGCACCCGGCAGCTATCGGATTCACCCCTCCACTTT. Using reference TRBV2 and TRBJ1-6 for the parts outside the CDR3, the full variable domain is EPEVTQTPSHQVTQMGQEVILRCVPISNHLYFYWYRQILGQKVEFLVSFYNNEISEKSEIFDDQFSVERPDGSNFTLKIRSTKLEDSAMYFCASTRQLSDSPLHFGNGTRLTVT.